This record concerns one TCR beta chain sequence. The antigen it binds to is not known. Each CD8+ T cell subset was flow-sorted in triplicate, with fewer than 350,000 cells per subset placed directly into RLT lysis buffer. Naive CD8+ T cells were defined stringently as CD45RO-CCR7+CD27+CD95- to exclude memory contaminants. Peripheral blood mononuclear cells were isolated from buffy coats using standard density gradient centrifugation. Naive CXCR3-negative and CXCR3-positive CD8+ T cells were flow-sorted on a FACSAria III. An RNeasy Mini Kit was used to extract total RNA from the sorted cells. This sample was sequenced with a NextSeq 550. The Human TCR Profiling Kit (MiLaboratory) was used to prepare UMI-labeled 5' RACE TRB cDNA libraries. cDNA synthesis used the entire amount of extracted RNA, and PCR amplification then used the entire amount of cDNA produced. The libraries were made side by side, with each library going through the same number of PCR cycles. In the paper's pipeline: With a requirement of at least two reads per UMI, MIGEC and MiXCR extracted about 52,000 +/- 9,100 unique UMI-labeled TRB cDNA molecules per library. On average, around 40,000 +/- 10,000 functional in-frame TRB CDR3 nucleotide clonotypes lacking stop codons were found per library. After downsampling to 5000 UMI-labeled TRB molecules per sample, diversity metrics such as normalized Shannon-Wiener and Chao1 were calculated in VDJtools. For the central five CDR3 residues, VDJtools calculated physicochemical properties weighted by clonotype size, namely interaction energy, strength, volume and Kidera factor 4. TCRdb reprocessed the reads, reporting each CDR3 protein sequence once and no DNA. The V and J calls were not made by the authors but by TCRdb's processing. The sample's records list 140,000 to 150,000 distinct CDR3 sequences. The ten largest clones add up to about 0.27% of the sample.

These data belong to a study of CXCR3-negative and CXCR3-positive naive CD8 T cells (dated by TCRdb to the late 2010s). Context from the whole study: In total, approximately 130 million TRB reads were obtained, or roughly 1.5 +/- 0.3 million reads per library. TRBV-TRBJ cluster analysis included naive subsets from about 5 donors and memory cells from 3 donors. Diversity and physicochemical repertoire analyses were performed on 11 donors pooled from two independent experiments.

The research as a whole found: CXCR3 expression partially decreased after cryopreservation, so most assays used freshly isolated PBMCs. Comparably high repertoire diversity was found in both naive subsets, whereas much lower repertoire diversity was found in memory CD8+ T cells. Compared with CXCR3-negative naive cells, CXCR3-positive naive cells had TRB CDR3s with higher hydrophobicity (lower Kidera factor 4), lower energy, and higher strength and volume indices. Because surface CD5, which is linked to self-reactivity in mice, was comparable between the naive subsets, TCR interaction strength was also inferred from the physicochemical properties of TRB CDR3s. Similar TRBV-TRBJ usage was shown by naive CXCR3-negative and CXCR3-positive cells from the same donor, whereas distinct patterns were shown by memory cells.

The CDR1 and CDR2 encoded by the germline V gene (reference sequence) are LNHNV and YYDKDF. Including cysteine and phenylalanine, the CDR3 has 15 amino acids. The protein alone is recorded here. The sample taken for sequencing was naive CXCR3+ CD8+ T cells from blood. This specimen's cell subset or site label, interpreted: CD45RO-CCR7+CD27+CD95- naive CD8+ T cells expressing CXCR3 (TNR3+). The clonotype comes from a human donor in good health. Some clones in this sample may be carry-over from other donors' samples. The chain is made from TRBV15 and TRBJ1-2. This receptor has the CDR3 CATSRGRSLNYGYTF.